These 20 T cell receptor beta chains share one sample of origin, sequenced in a study of T-cell memory formation after mild COVID-19. TCRdb re-analysed the 5' RACE reads in MiXCR, keeping a single row per CDR3 protein. The sample carries over 400,000 distinct CDR3 sequences, less than 25% recorded once. The specimen sequenced was PBMCs or a T cell subset sorted from them (not recorded which). These receptors originate from an adult woman who had mild COVID-19 (a few samples of this study predate the infection). Cell type and time point are not known.

Only a few counts were recorded for this clonotype. The genes are TRBV12-3 or TRBV12-4 and TRBJ2-7; D tentatively reads TRBD1 or TRBD2 (5 bases each). The CDR3 has 15 residues. Trimming left V 3 bases short and J 0 bases short, with 12 bases between. CDR3 sequence: CASSFKGRNSYEQYF. Here the CDR3 DNA reads TGTGCCAGCAGTTTTAAGGGACGGAACTCCTACGAGCAGTACTTC.

J is TRBJ1-1 and V is TRBV14; no reliable D call. Germline values: CDR1 SGHDN, CDR2 FVKESK. Trimming took 6 bases from V and 0 from J, leaving 14 bases between them. The CDR3 extends over 15 amino acids. The CDR3 region is CASSYATLMNTEAFF. CDR3 in DNA: TGTGCCAGCAGTTACGCCACTCTGATGAACACTGAAGCTTTCTTT.

This clonotype was observed a few times. The chain has TRBV29-1 and TRBJ1-4; D is perhaps TRBD1 (5 bases). Trimming removed 7 bases at V and 8 bases at J, with 17 bases between. The CDR3 covers 13 residues. Per the germline V gene, CDR1 is SQVTM and CDR2 is ANQGSEA. The CDR3: CSAEEGLEEKLFF. The CDR3 DNA follows: TGCAGCGCCGAGGAGGGGTTGGAAGAAAAACTGTTTTTT. The complete variable domain, with remaining parts taken from reference TRBV29-1 and TRBJ1-4, reads SAVISQKPSRDICQRGTSLTIQCQVDSQVTMMFWYRQQPGQSLTLIATANQGSEATYESGFVIDKFPISRPNLTFSTLTVSNMSPEDSSIYLCSAEEGLEEKLFFGSGTQLSVL.

This clonotype occurred a few times. This CDR3 reads CASSPRIADTQETQYF. CDR3 DNA sequence: TGTGCCAGCTCACCACGAATAGCGGACACCCAAGAGACCCAGTACTTC. J is TRBJ2-5 and V is TRBV18; weak D call: TRBD2 (6 bases). Germline CDR1 KGHSH, CDR2 LQKENI. V dropped 1 base and J dropped 1 base, with 13 bases sitting between them. CDR3 size: 16 residues.

J is TRBJ2-2 and V is TRBV6-6; possibly TRBD1 for D (6 bases). Germline CDR1 MNHNY, CDR2 SVGAGI (reference sequence). Deletions cut 4 bases from V and 8 bases from J, with 11 bases between. The CDR3 is made up of 13 amino acids. CDR3 protein: CASSSQGRGELFF. The CDR3 DNA reads as TGTGCCAGCAGTTCACAGGGTCGGGGGGAGCTGTTTTTT.

The V and J genes are TRBV9 and TRBJ2-1; 12 nucleotides match TRBD2. The ends lost 0 bases at V and 2 bases at J; junction bases unmatched: 3. The CDR3 sequence is 17 residues long. Germline V gives CDR1 SGDLS, CDR2 YYNGEE. The CDR3 region is CASSVVASGGAYNEQFF. Here the CDR3 DNA reads TGTGCCAGCAGCGTAGTGGCTAGCGGGGGGGCCTACAATGAGCAGTTCTTC.

The chain links TRBV7-6 to TRBJ2-7; a weak D match, TRBD2 (7 bases). CDR1 and CDR2 (germline): SGHVS, FNYEAQ. The CDR3 spans 15 residues. Trimming left V 3 bases short and J 6 bases short, with 18 bases between. The CDR3 bases are TGTGCCAGCAGCTTTTGGCGGGAGAGGGGGAGCGAGCAGTACTTC. It is translated as CASSFWRERGSEQYF.

This clonotype was seen a few times. This chain links TRBV6-5 with TRBJ2-3; no clear D. The CDR3 is 12 residues long. Trimming cost V 2 bases and J 6 bases, with 6 bases left between them. Germline V CDR1 and CDR2: MNHEY, SVGAGI. DNA for the CDR3: TGTGCCAGCAGTTACGGACGGGATACGCAGTATTTT. This gives the protein CASSYGRDTQYF.

The rearrangement joins TRBV5-6 to TRBJ1-1; no clear D. V shed 0 bases and J shed 0 bases, with 12 bases lying between them. The germline gives CDR1 SGHDT, CDR2 YYEEEE. The CDR3 consists of 16 residues. CDR3 protein: CASSLAGPGMNTEAFF. CDR3 coding DNA: TGTGCCAGCAGCTTGGCGGGTCCGGGGATGAACACTGAAGCTTTCTTT. Filled out from reference TRBV5-6 and TRBJ1-1, the complete variable domain reads DAGVTQSPTHLIKTRGQQVTLRCSPKSGHDTVSWYQQALGQGPQFIFQYYEEEERQRGNFPDRFSGHQFPNYSSELNVNALLLGDSALYLCASSLAGPGMNTEAFFGQGTRLTVV.

V is TRBV12-3 or TRBV12-4 and J is TRBJ2-7; D not resolved. The V end lost 3 bases, the J end lost 4 bases, and 7 bases lay between the germline ends. CDR3 size: 12 residues. The CDR3 loop is CASSFLTYEQYF. CDR3 DNA sequence: TGTGCCAGCAGTTTCCTTACGTACGAGCAGTACTTC.

This CDR3 is CASSQYNDNQPQHF. The CDR3 bases are TGCGCCAGCAGCCAGTACAATGACAATCAGCCCCAGCATTTT. The rearrangement uses TRBV4-1 and TRBJ1-5, with D unresolved. Trimming took off 3 bases at V and 3 bases at J, with 9 bases between the two ends. The CDR3 has 14 amino acids. Germline CDR1 MGHRA, CDR2 YSYEKL.

CDR3 bases: TGTGCCAGCTCATTCAGTGGACAGGGGGATTTAGACTATGGCTACACCTTC. Translation: CASSFSGQGDLDYGYTF. The rearrangement joins TRBV18 to TRBJ1-2; 10 bases line up with TRBD1. The trim removed 5 bases at V and 3 bases at J, leaving 12 bases unmatched. CDR1 is KGHSH, CDR2 LQKENI, per germline. This CDR3 contains 17 residues.

This clonotype was seen just once. The rearrangement uses TRBV5-6 and TRBJ2-7, with 10 nucleotides matching TRBD2. V shed 0 bases, J shed 2 bases, and the junction held 14 bases outside the gene matches. Germline V gene data show CDR1 as SGHDT and CDR2 as YYEEEE. The CDR3 contains 19 residues. The CDR3 loop is CASSLEVGASSGRTYEQYF. CDR3 coding DNA: TGTGCCAGCAGCTTGGAGGTTGGGGCGTCTAGCGGGAGAACCTACGAGCAGTACTTC.

This clonotype occurred a few times. The chain recombines TRBV5-5 with TRBJ1-1; D not resolved. CDR1 is SGHKS, CDR2 YYEKEE, per germline (reference sequence). The CDR3 totals 15 residues. Trimming took off 4 bases at V and 5 bases at J, with 18 bases between the two ends. The CDR3 coding sequence is TGTGCCAGCAGCCCCGGACTCTCTCAAAGGACTGAAGCTTTCTTT. Residues: CASSPGLSQRTEAFF.

The chain uses TRBV5-6 and TRBJ1-2, with unresolved D. Between the trimmed V and J ends, which lost 2 bases and 3 bases, there was a span of 5 bases. Germline values: CDR1 SGHDT, CDR2 YYEEEE. This CDR3 comprises 12 residues. CDR3 nucleotide sequence: TGTGCCAGCAGCTTCCAGGACTATGGCTACACCTTC. Encoded protein: CASSFQDYGYTF.

This clonotype was found a few times. V is TRBV10-3 and J is TRBJ2-7; TRBD1 or TRBD2 may be the D gene (6 bases each). This CDR3 is 13 amino acids long. Between the trimmed V and J ends, which lost 10 bases and 3 bases, there was a span of 16 bases. Germline CDR1 ENHRY, CDR2 SYGVKD. The CDR3 DNA is TGTGCCACTAGGCGGGACAAGGACTACGAGCAGTACTTC. Protein: CATRRDKDYEQYF.

Only a few counts were recorded for this clonotype. The junction departs from germline at one end; a sequencing error may be responsible. The chain combines TRBV24-1 with TRBJ1-1; tentative D call: TRBD1 (5 bases). CDR3 length: 15 residues. CDR1 KGHDR and CDR2 SFDVKD come from the germline V gene. The CDR3 nucleotides read TGTGCCACCAGTGAGGGAGGGGAAGTGAGCACTGAAGATTTCTTT. Translated: CATSEGGEVSTEDFF.

The chain uses TRBV29-1 and TRBJ2-1; D gene uncertain. This CDR3 comprises 14 residues. The V and J ends lost 4 bases and 0 bases respectively, with 10 bases between them. The germline gives CDR1 SQVTM, CDR2 ANQGSEA. CDR3 region: CSVVPASSYNEQFF. In DNA, the CDR3 is TGCAGCGTTGTTCCAGCGTCCTCCTACAATGAGCAGTTCTTC.

This clonotype came up many times. The V gene is TRBV7-9, the J gene TRBJ2-2; TRBD1 matches at 7 bases. The CDR3 is 15 amino acids. CDR1 is SEHNR and CDR2 is FQNEAQ in the germline V gene (reference sequence). The ends lost 5 bases at V and 0 bases at J; junction bases unmatched: 3. The CDR3 coding sequence is TGTGCCAGCAGCGCCGGGACAGCGAACACCGGGGAGCTGTTTTTT. Protein sequence: CASSAGTANTGELFF. The whole variable domain, remainder taken from reference TRBV7-9 and TRBJ2-2, is DTGVSQNPRHKITKRGQNVTFRCDPISEHNRLYWYRQTLGQGPEFLTYFQNEAQLEKSRLLSDRFSAERPKGSFSTLEIQRTEQGDSAMYLCASSAGTANTGELFFGEGSRLTVL.

This chain joins TRBV6-4 and TRBJ2-1; TRBD1 matches 9 bases. CDR3 length: 16 amino acids. The germline CDR1 and CDR2 sequences are MRHNA and SNTAGT. The J segment lost 4 bases and the V segment lost 6 bases, leaving 10 bases of the junction unmatched. The CDR3 sequence: CASSSRPGQGYNEQFF. The DNA of the CDR3 is TGTGCCAGCAGCTCTCGTCCGGGACAGGGATACAATGAGCAGTTCTTC.